Listed here are 3 T cell receptor beta chains from one sample, sequenced in a study of T cell changes during pregnancy in multiple sclerosis. Produced via immunoSEQ multiplex PCR; TCRdb's table is partial and in-frame only. The table lists around 38,000 clones, about 92% of them singletons. The sample in question was CD4+ T cells from peripheral blood mononuclear cells, obtained in the third trimester of pregnancy. Receptors were obtained from a female donor in good health, enrolled as a control in a pregnancy study.

The chain couples TRBV2 to TRBJ2-1, with 9 bases fitting TRBD2. CDR1 and CDR2 from the germline V gene are SNHLY and FYNNEI. J was trimmed by 7 bases and V by 8 bases; bases with no gene match: 6. This CDR3 is built from 13 residues. The CDR3 reads CASAGGPWNEQFF. DNA of the CDR3: TGTGCCAGCGCGGGGGGGCCGTGGAATGAGCAGTTCTTC.

The genes are TRBV2 and TRBJ1-2, with unresolved D. CDR1 and CDR2 (germline): SNHLY, FYNNEI. V dropped 6 bases and J dropped 4 bases, with 12 bases sitting between them. There are 13 residues in the CDR3. CDR3 in DNA: TGTGCCAGCAGGTACAGTCTGAGCTATGGCTACACCTTC. It is translated as CASRYSLSYGYTF.

The V gene is TRBV5-6, the J gene TRBJ1-3; D is undetermined. CDR1 is SGHDT, CDR2 YYEEEE, per germline. Trimming removed 2 bases at V and 0 bases at J, with 12 bases between. This CDR3 contains 16 residues. This CDR3 reads CASSFLSGSSGNTIYF. The CDR3 DNA reads as TGTGCCAGCAGCTTCCTGTCAGGAAGCTCTGGAAACACCATATATTTT.